The rows below give T cell receptor beta chains drawn from one sample of a study of metastatic and nonmetastatic thyroid tumors. Through MiXCR, TCRdb re-clonotyped the PCR reads. The sample comprises 3,500 to 5,000 clones, more than 30% of which are singletons, and 40% to 60% rests with the top ten. Sample: tumor tissue. The source of these receptors is a female donor with papillary thyroid cancer or a benign thyroid nodule (not recorded which). Some clones in this sample may be carry-over from other donors' samples. The CDR3 runs from the conserved cysteine through the conserved F or W. The D gene is left open where the match is weak. Clone size is shown for a subset of rows, as once, few, many or a class of expanded clone.

d_call	v_call	clone_size	j_call	cdr3_nt	cdr3_aa
TRBD2	TRBV30	-	TRBJ2-1	TGTGCCTGGAGTGGTATGGTTAGCGGGTCCTACAATGAGCAGTTCTTC	CAWSGMVSGSYNEQFF
-	TRBV19	few	TRBJ1-1	TGTGCCAGTAGTGTCAGCTTGAACACTGAAGCTTTCTTT	CASSVSLNTEAFF
TRBD1	TRBV12-3/TRBV12-4	-	TRBJ2-7	TGTGCCAGCAGTGGGACAGCCTTCTACGAGCAGTACTTC	CASSGTAFYEQYF
-	TRBV27	few	TRBJ2-6	TGTGCCAGCGCCCCACTAGGCTCTGGGGCCAACGTCCTGACTTTC	CASAPLGSGANVLTF
TRBD2	TRBV6-2/TRBV6-3	-	TRBJ2-7	TGTGCCAGCAGGACTAGCGGTTACGAGCAGTACTTC	CASRTSGYEQYF
-	TRBV11-3	-	TRBJ2-2	TGTGCCAGCAGCTTTGGCCTAACTACCGGGGAGCTGTTTTTT	CASSFGLTTGELFF
-	TRBV11-3	-	TRBJ2-3	TGTGCCAGCAGCTCGAGGATGTATGGAGAGTATTTT	CASSSRMYGEYF
TRBD2	TRBV14	-	TRBJ2-1	TGTGCCAGCTCCCCCGGGAGGGGGGGCCTAGGTGAGGATGAGCAGTTCTTC	CASSPGRGGLGEDEQFF
TRBD1	TRBV11-2	-	TRBJ2-7	TGTGCCAGCAGCAAATACAGGGGCTACGAGCAGTACTTC	CASSKYRGYEQYF
-	TRBV19	-	TRBJ2-6	TGTGCCAGTAGTATAGTTTGGGGCTCTGGGGCCAACGTCCTGACTTTC	CASSIVWGSGANVLTF
TRBD2	TRBV2	-	TRBJ2-3	TGTGCCATCGGGACTAGCGCTAGCACAGATACGCAGTATTTT	CAIGTSASTDTQYF
TRBD1	TRBV5-1	-	TRBJ2-3	TGCGCCAGCAGTCGCGGGACAGGGATGCGCACTGGCACAGATACGCAGTATTTT	CASSRGTGMRTGTDTQYF
-	TRBV6-1	large	TRBJ1-3	TGTGCCAGCAGGACCGGGGTAACCGGAAACACCATATATTTT	CASRTGVTGNTIYF
TRBD2	TRBV6-1	few	TRBJ2-1	TGTGCCAGTCAACGGGGGGAGGTCGTAAATGAGCAGTTCTTC	CASQRGEVVNEQFF
TRBD1	TRBV4-1	-	TRBJ1-5	TGCGCCAGCAGCCATGTTGGACAGGGAGGACCCCGGTATCAGCCCCAGCATTTT	CASSHVGQGGPRYQPQHF
-	TRBV6-2/TRBV6-3	few	TRBJ2-5	TGTGCCAGCAGTGGCTGGCCTCAAGAGACCCAGTACTTC	CASSGWPQETQYF
TRBD2	TRBV6-6	few	TRBJ2-2	TGTGCCAGCAGTTACGGGACTAGCGCCTCTTCCGGGGAGCTGTTTTTT	CASSYGTSASSGELFF
-	TRBV27	few	TRBJ2-2	TGTGCCAGTTCCCGTTCAGGGGTGGCCGGGGAGCTGTTTTTT	CASSRSGVAGELFF
-	TRBV6-1	few	TRBJ1-2	TGTGCCAGCAGTGGGCCCAGCGATATCTATGGCTACACCTTC	CASSGPSDIYGYTF
-	TRBV5-1	-	TRBJ2-2	TGCGCCAGCAGCTTGGACGGGAGAGGGACCGGGGAGCTGTTTTTT	CASSLDGRGTGELFF
-	TRBV4-2	-	TRBJ1-2	TGTGCCAGCAGCCAAAACCCGTTGAGCTATGGCTACGCCTTC	CASSQNPLSYGYAF
TRBD2	TRBV5-1	-	TRBJ2-7	TGCGCCAGCAGCTTGACCGCGGGAGGTGGCGAGCAGTACTTC	CASSLTAGGGEQYF
-	TRBV24-1	few	TRBJ2-7	TGTGCCACCAGTGATGGTCGGATGGGTGACGACGAGCAGTACTTC	CATSDGRMGDDEQYF
-	TRBV28	-	TRBJ2-7	TGTGCCAGCAGTTCTGGTGAATACGAGCAGTACTTC	CASSSGEYEQYF
-	TRBV12-3/TRBV12-4	-	TRBJ1-2	TGTGCCAGCAGTGGCAGGAGGAGCTATGGCTACACCTTC	CASSGRRSYGYTF
-	TRBV5-5	-	TRBJ1-1	TGTGCCAGCAGCTTGGGGCTCTCAGTTGAAGCTTTCTTT	CASSLGLSVEAFF
TRBD1	TRBV12-3/TRBV12-4	-	TRBJ1-5	TGTGCCAGCAGACGCGACAGGGGTAGCAATCAGCCCCAGCATTTT	CASRRDRGSNQPQHF
TRBD1	TRBV5-1	-	TRBJ1-1	TGCGCCAGCAGCCCAGACAGGGGTACTGAAGCTTTCTTT	CASSPDRGTEAFF
-	TRBV6-1	-	TRBJ1-1	TGTGCCAGCAGTGTAGCCCCTAACACTGAAGCTTTCTTT	CASSVAPNTEAFF
TRBD1	TRBV12-3/TRBV12-4	-	TRBJ2-2	TGTGCCAGCAGTTGGGACAGGGGTTTGGGGATTTACACCGGGGAGCTGTTTTTT	CASSWDRGLGIYTGELFF
-	TRBV11-2	-	TRBJ2-2	TGTGCCAGCAAGCTTATGGGTACCGGGGAGCTGTTTTTT	CASKLMGTGELFF
TRBD1	TRBV20-1	many	TRBJ2-7	TGCAGTGCTAGACCACCGACAGGGTGGGACTACGAGCAGTACTTC	CSARPPTGWDYEQYF
-	TRBV28	few	TRBJ1-1	TGTGCCAGCAGTTATTCTGAAGCTTTCTTT	CASSYSEAFF
-	TRBV19	few	TRBJ2-3	TGTGCCAGTAGTATAGGTACTGGACTGGGAGATACGCAGTATTTT	CASSIGTGLGDTQYF
-	TRBV12-3/TRBV12-4	few	TRBJ1-2	TGTGCCAGCAGTTTATTCGCGGGGACCGGGGGCTACACCTTC	CASSLFAGTGGYTF
TRBD2	TRBV3-1	-	TRBJ2-1	TGTGCCAGCAGCCAACGGCTGACTAGCGGGAGAATGGAGTTCTTC	CASSQRLTSGRMEFF
-	TRBV7-8	few	TRBJ2-7	TGTGCCAGCAGCCCTTTAGTCGAGCAGTACTTC	CASSPLVEQYF
-	TRBV28	few	TRBJ2-1	TGTGCCAGCAGCGAGGGGGTTCAGACCTACAATGAGCAGTTCTTC	CASSEGVQTYNEQFF
TRBD2	TRBV28	-	TRBJ2-7	TGTGCCAGCAGTCCCCGACTAGCGGGAGAAGAGCAGTACTTC	CASSPRLAGEEQYF
-	TRBV30	-	TRBJ2-6	TGTGCCTGGAGTGTAGGGCTATCTGGGGCCAACGTCCTGACTTTC	CAWSVGLSGANVLTF
-	TRBV7-8	-	TRBJ2-7	TGTGCCAGCAGCCCAATAGGACAGAGTAACTACGAGCAGTACTTC	CASSPIGQSNYEQYF
-	TRBV10-1	few	TRBJ1-6	TGCGCCAGCAGCGAGGACAGATCACCCCTCCACTTT	CASSEDRSPLHF
TRBD2	TRBV20-1	many	TRBJ2-3	TGCAGTGCTAGAGTATTAGCGGGAGGGCCGCATACGCAGTATTTT	CSARVLAGGPHTQYF
TRBD1	TRBV5-1	-	TRBJ2-5	TGCGCCAGCAGCTCCTGGACAGGGGGGTACCAAGAGACCCAGTACTTC	CASSSWTGGYQETQYF
TRBD1	TRBV28	-	TRBJ2-5	TGTGCCAGCAGCCGCGAGGGGGCTCAGTACTTC	CASSREGAQYF
TRBD1	TRBV7-3	-	TRBJ1-6	TGTGCCAGCAGTGAAACAGGGGGCTTAGGTTCACCCCTCCACTTT	CASSETGGLGSPLHF
-	TRBV20-1	-	TRBJ2-1	TGCAGTGCAGTCAGTCTTGGGCGGGTCGATGAGCAGTTCTTC	CSAVSLGRVDEQFF